This T cell receptor beta chain was found in a study of blood T cell repertoires in COVID-19. For the study at large: Sources were T cells, B-cell-depleted T cells, or PBMCs; the material itself was cDNA or gDNA.

Per the germline V gene, CDR1 is SGHRS and CDR2 is YFSETQ. The CDR3 is 16 amino acids. V was clipped by 4 bases and J by 8 bases; unmatched bases: 14. Assay: immunoSEQ multiplex PCR; the TCRdb copy retains only in-frame clones and omits some. The profile covers tens of thousands of clones, with 86% appearing a single time and approximately 5% taken by the ten largest. The chain recombines TRBV5-1 with TRBJ1-1, with 10 bases fitting TRBD1. The clonotype comes from a man over 45 with active or convalescent COVID-19. The sample comprised peripheral blood. CDR3: CASSLQTGGFGQEAFF. In DNA, the CDR3 is TGCGCCAGCAGCCTACAGACAGGGGGCTTTGGCCAAGAAGCTTTCTTT. The full variable domain, its missing parts supplied by reference TRBV5-1 and TRBJ1-1, is KAGVTQTPRYLIKTRGQQVTLSCSPISGHRSVSWYQQTPGQGLQFLFEYFSETQRNKGNFPGRFSGRQFSNSRSEMNVSTLELGDSALYLCASSLQTGGFGQEAFFGQGTRLTVV.